The 18 T cell receptor beta chains in this list originate from one sample, sequenced in a study of cytomegalovirus exposure and HLA in healthy donors. The PCR employed 60 Vbeta primers together with 13 Jbeta primers. Sequencing was performed with immunoSEQ multiplex PCR; in TCRdb, only in-frame clones are kept and a portion is missing. The table has roughly 58,000 clones, 65% to 90% seen once. The sample comprised PBMCs. The origin of the receptors is a human donor in good health.

CDR3: CASSRAQWGTDTQYF. The DNA for the CDR3 is TGCGCCAGCAGCCGGGCACAGTGGGGCACAGATACGCAGTATTTT. This chain uses TRBV4-3 with TRBJ2-3; D gene unclear. This CDR3 contains 15 residues. Germline CDR1 is LGHNA and CDR2 is YSLEER. V shed 4 bases and J shed 1 base, with 12 bases lying between them.

The chain employs TRBV10-2 and TRBJ2-4, with unresolved D. Germline assignment: CDR1 WSHSY and CDR2 SAAADI. This CDR3 is 15 amino acids long. Trimming removed 2 bases from V and 0 bases from J, with 8 bases in between. For the CDR3, the DNA is TGCGCCAGCAGTGAGCCAGGTATAGCCAAAAACATTCAGTACTTC. It specifies CASSEPGIAKNIQYF.

This clone came up once. This rearrangement joins TRBV7-3 to TRBJ1-2, with 7 bases aligning to TRBD1. V shed 4 bases and J 2 bases; nucleotides not matched to a gene: 4. The CDR3 runs to 14 residues. CDR1 and CDR2 from the germline V gene are SGHTA and FQGTGA. CDR3 DNA: TGTGCCAGCAGCTCACAGACAGGGAACTATGGCTACACCTTC. Its protein is CASSSQTGNYGYTF.

The rearrangement joins TRBV15 to TRBJ2-7, with a possible D match to TRBD2 (5 bases). This CDR3 region has 13 residues. Trimming pared 1 base from V and 3 bases from J, leaving 7 bases between. Germline values: CDR1 LNHNV, CDR2 YYDKDF (reference sequence). DNA of the CDR3: TGTGCCACCAGCAGAGTGAGGGACTACGAGCAGTACTTC. It specifies CATSRVRDYEQYF.

A note on this clone: The identical CDR3 is also encoded by other nucleotide sequences in the sample. The CDR3 coding sequence is TGCGCCAGCAGCCAAGGACAGAACACTGAAGCTTTCTTT. This codes for CASSQGQNTEAFF. The J gene is TRBJ1-1, the V gene TRBV4-3; D not certain. Per germline, CDR1 LGHNA and CDR2 YSLEER. The ends were cut back, 1 base at V and 1 base at J, with 4 bases in the middle. The CDR3 runs 13 residues.

The chain is built from TRBV7-9 and TRBJ2-3, with TRBD2 matching 8 bases. This CDR3 spans 17 amino acids. Trimming cost V 1 base and J 5 bases; bases outside gene matches: 11. The V gene's germline CDR1 is SEHNR and CDR2 FQNEAQ (reference sequence). The CDR3 DNA is TGTGCCAGCAGCTTAGGGCTAGCGGGCCAAACCGGAGATACGCAGTATTTT. Translating it yields CASSLGLAGQTGDTQYF.

This clone was observed a few times. The J gene is TRBJ2-7, the V gene TRBV28; 10 positions match TRBD2. Trimming took 5 bases from V and 2 from J; bases not matched to a gene: 6. Germline V gives CDR1 MDHEN, CDR2 SYDVKM. The CDR3 runs 15 residues. This CDR3 is CASSLQREGPYEQYF. The CDR3 DNA reads TGTGCCAGCAGTCTTCAGCGGGAGGGCCCCTACGAGCAGTACTTC.

J is TRBJ2-2 and V is TRBV5-4; 10 nucleotides align to TRBD2. The V gene's germline CDR1 is SGHNT and CDR2 YYREEE (reference sequence). Unmatched junction bases numbered 1, after V lost 0 bases and J lost 5 bases. The CDR3 consists of 15 residues. The CDR3 DNA follows: TGTGCCAGCAGCTTGGTAGCGGGAGGAACCGGGGAGCTGTTTTTT. Protein product: CASSLVAGGTGELFF. The complete variable domain, with remaining parts taken from reference TRBV5-4 and TRBJ2-2, reads ETGVTQSPTHLIKTRGQQVTLRCSSQSGHNTVSWYQQALGQGPQFIFQYYREEENGRGNFPPRFSGLQFPNYSSELNVNALELDDSALYLCASSLVAGGTGELFFGEGSRLTVL.

The V gene is TRBV4-3, the J gene TRBJ1-1; D is unclear. The germline gives CDR1 LGHNA, CDR2 YSLEER. The ends were cut back, 1 base at V and 4 bases at J, with 7 bases in the middle. There are 13 residues in the CDR3. CDR3 sequence: CASSQGSGTEAFF. Written as DNA, the CDR3 is TGCGCCAGCAGCCAAGGATCGGGCACTGAAGCTTTCTTT.

The chain carries TRBV2 and TRBJ2-7; 8 positions match TRBD1. This CDR3 region has 13 residues. V lost 9 bases and J lost 4; bases outside the gene matches: 8. Germline lookup yields CDR1 SNHLY and CDR2 FYNNEI. The CDR3 sequence: CASLRTGTYEQYF. The CDR3 DNA is TGTGCCAGTCTTAGGACAGGGACATACGAGCAGTACTTC.

The V call is TRBV7-9, the J call TRBJ1-4; a weak D match, TRBD1 (6 bases). The germline V gene encodes CDR1 SEHNR and CDR2 FQNEAQ (reference sequence). Trimming took 2 bases from V and 4 from J, leaving 14 bases between them. This CDR3 is 16 amino acids long. The CDR3: CASSLRSGHLNEKLFF. The DNA of the CDR3 is TGTGCCAGCAGCTTAAGGTCGGGACACCTTAATGAAAAACTGTTTTTT.

V is TRBV11-2 and J is TRBJ1-4, with D hard to call. CDR3 length equals 14 residues. The germline V gene encodes CDR1 SGHAT and CDR2 FQNNGV. Trimming took 3 bases from V and 4 from J, leaving 9 bases between them. CDR3 DNA: TGTGCCAGCAGCTTTTCACTCCTTAATGAAAAACTGTTTTTT. Translating gives CASSFSLLNEKLFF.

With regard to this clone: Within the sample, other DNA sequences also encode this same CDR3. The genes are TRBV7-9 and TRBJ2-7; 8 positions agree with TRBD1. CDR1 and CDR2 from the germline V gene are SEHNR and FQNEAQ (reference sequence). J lost 5 bases, V lost 5 bases, and 11 bases had no gene match. The CDR3 length is 15 residues. This CDR3 is CASSATGQGLDEQYF. CDR3 nucleotide sequence: TGTGCCAGCAGCGCAACCGGACAGGGATTGGACGAGCAGTACTTC.

The chain combines TRBV25-1 with TRBJ2-1; the match to TRBD2 covers 8 bases. Germline CDR1 is MGHDK and CDR2 is SYGVNS. The CDR3 runs to 15 residues. Germline trimming cut 2 bases from V and 8 bases from J; bases unmatched to any gene: 8. CDR3 coding DNA: TGTGCCAGCAGTGAAGCGGGACTAGATTTCCATGAGCAGTTCTTC. Translated, it gives CASSEAGLDFHEQFF.

The chain carries TRBV4-2 and TRBJ2-3; 11 bases map to TRBD2. J lost 4 bases, V lost 0 bases, and 3 bases had no gene match. The germline gives CDR1 LGHNA, CDR2 YNFKEQ. This CDR3 comprises 16 residues. The CDR3: CASSQDLAGGPDTQYF. The CDR3, as DNA: TGTGCCAGCAGCCAAGACCTAGCGGGGGGCCCAGATACGCAGTATTTT.

This chain connects TRBV11-2 to TRBJ2-4; D possibly corresponds to TRBD2 (5 bases). The CDR3 runs 15 residues. Germline loops: CDR1 SGHAT, CDR2 FQNNGV. Trimming shortened V by 5 bases and J by 0 bases, and 11 bases separated the two germline ends. The CDR3 DNA reads as TGTGCCAGCAGCCGTCCCGGGATAGCCAAAAACATTCAGTACTTC. Translation gives CASSRPGIAKNIQYF.

The V gene is TRBV2, the J gene TRBJ2-5; possible D gene TRBD1, 6 bases. Germline lookup yields CDR1 SNHLY and CDR2 FYNNEI. Trimming took off 10 bases at V and 3 bases at J, with 15 bases between the two ends. The CDR3 length is 13 residues. CDR3 residues: CANDLDSEETQYF. CDR3 coding DNA: TGTGCCAACGATTTGGACAGCGAAGAGACCCAGTACTTC.

This chain links TRBV5-8 with TRBJ2-7; 10 positions match TRBD1. With 3 bases clipped from V and 2 bases from J, the junction kept 5 bases outside the gene matches. There are 15 residues in the CDR3. In germline, CDR1 is SGHTS, CDR2 YDEGEE. The CDR3 DNA is TGTGCCAGCAGCTACGACAGGGGGCGTACCTACGAGCAGTACTTC. Translating gives CASSYDRGRTYEQYF. Using reference TRBV5-8 and TRBJ2-7 for the parts outside the CDR3, the full variable domain is EAGVTQSPTHLIKTRGQQATLRCSPISGHTSVYWYQQALGLGLQFLLWYDEGEERNRGNFPPRFSGRQFPNYSSELNVNALELEDSALYLCASSYDRGRTYEQYFGPGTRLTVT.